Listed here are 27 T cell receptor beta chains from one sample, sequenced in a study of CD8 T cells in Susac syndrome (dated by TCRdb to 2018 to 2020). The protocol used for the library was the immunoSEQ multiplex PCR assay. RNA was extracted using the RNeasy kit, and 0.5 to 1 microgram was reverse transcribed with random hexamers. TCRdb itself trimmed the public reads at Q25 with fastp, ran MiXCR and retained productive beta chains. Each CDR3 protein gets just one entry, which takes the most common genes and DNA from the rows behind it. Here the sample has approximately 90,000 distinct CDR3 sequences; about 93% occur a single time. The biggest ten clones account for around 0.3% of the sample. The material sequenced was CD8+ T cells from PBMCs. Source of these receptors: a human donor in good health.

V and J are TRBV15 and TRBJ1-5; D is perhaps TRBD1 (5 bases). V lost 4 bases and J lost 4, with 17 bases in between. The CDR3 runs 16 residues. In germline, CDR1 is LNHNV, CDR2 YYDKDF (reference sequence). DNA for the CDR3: TGTGCCACCAGCAAGCGACAGAGGGCGGATAATCAGCCCCAGCATTTT. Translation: CATSKRQRADNQPQHF.

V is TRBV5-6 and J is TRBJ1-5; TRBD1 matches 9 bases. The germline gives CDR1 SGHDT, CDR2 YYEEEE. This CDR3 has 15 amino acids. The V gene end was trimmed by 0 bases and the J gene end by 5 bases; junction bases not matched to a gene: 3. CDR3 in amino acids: CASSLGQGDYQPQHF. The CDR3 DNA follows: TGTGCCAGCAGCTTGGGACAGGGGGACTATCAGCCCCAGCATTTT.

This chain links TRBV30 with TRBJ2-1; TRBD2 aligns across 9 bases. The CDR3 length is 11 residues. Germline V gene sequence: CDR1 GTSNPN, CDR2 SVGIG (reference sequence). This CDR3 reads CAMREGGEQFF. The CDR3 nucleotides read TGTGCTATGCGGGAGGGGGGTGAGCAGTTCTTC.

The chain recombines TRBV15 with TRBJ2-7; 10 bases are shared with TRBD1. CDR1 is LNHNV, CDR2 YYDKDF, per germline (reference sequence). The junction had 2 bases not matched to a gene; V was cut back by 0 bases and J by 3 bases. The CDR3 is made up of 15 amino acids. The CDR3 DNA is TGTGCCACCAGCAGAGAGGGACAGGGGAACTACGAGCAGTACTTC. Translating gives CATSREGQGNYEQYF.

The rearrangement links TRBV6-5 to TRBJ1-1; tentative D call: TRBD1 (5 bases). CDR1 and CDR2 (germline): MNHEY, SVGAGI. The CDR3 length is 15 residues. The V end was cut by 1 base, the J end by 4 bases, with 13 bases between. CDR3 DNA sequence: TGTGCCAGCAGTTACTTTTCAGGGTGGGGCACTGAAGCTTTCTTT. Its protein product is CASSYFSGWGTEAFF.

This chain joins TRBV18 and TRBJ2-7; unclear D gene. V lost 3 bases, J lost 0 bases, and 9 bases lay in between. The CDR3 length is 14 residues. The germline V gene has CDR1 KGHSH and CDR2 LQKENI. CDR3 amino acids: CASSPFPSSYEQYF. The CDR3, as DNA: TGTGCCAGCTCACCCTTTCCCAGCTCCTACGAGCAGTACTTC. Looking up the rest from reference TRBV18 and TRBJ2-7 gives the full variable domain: NAGVMQNPRHLVRRRGQEARLRCSPMKGHSHVYWYRQLPEEGLKFMVYLQKENIIDESGMPKERFSAEFPKEGPSILRIQQVVRGDSAAYFCASSPFPSSYEQYFGPGTRLTVT.

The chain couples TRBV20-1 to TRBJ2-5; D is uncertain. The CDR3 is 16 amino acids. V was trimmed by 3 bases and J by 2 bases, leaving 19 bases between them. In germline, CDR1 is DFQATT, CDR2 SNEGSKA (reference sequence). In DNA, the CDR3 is TGCAGTGCTAGCCCCCTCTTGCTGAAGCAACAAGAGACCCAGTACTTC. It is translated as CSASPLLLKQQETQYF.

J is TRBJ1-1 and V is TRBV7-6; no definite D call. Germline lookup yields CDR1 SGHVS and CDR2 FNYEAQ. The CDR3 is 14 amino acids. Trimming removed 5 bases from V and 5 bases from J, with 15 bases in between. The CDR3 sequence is CASSQGSSGTEAFF. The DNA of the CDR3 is TGTGCCAGCAGCCAAGGGAGTTCTGGGACTGAAGCTTTCTTT.

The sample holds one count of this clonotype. CDR3 in amino acids: CASSLASTNEQFF. DNA of the CDR3: TGTGCCAGCAGCTTAGCTAGCACCAATGAGCAGTTCTTC. This chain links TRBV7-6 with TRBJ2-1; D gene unclear. CDR1 is SGHVS, CDR2 FNYEAQ, per germline. The CDR3 has 13 amino acids. V lost 0 bases to trimming and J lost 6 bases, with 6 bases between them.

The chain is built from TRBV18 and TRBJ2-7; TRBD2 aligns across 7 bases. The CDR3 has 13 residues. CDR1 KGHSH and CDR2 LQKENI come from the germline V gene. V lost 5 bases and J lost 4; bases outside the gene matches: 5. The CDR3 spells CASSGDYRYEQYF. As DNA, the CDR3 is TGTGCCAGCTCAGGGGACTACCGATACGAGCAGTACTTC.

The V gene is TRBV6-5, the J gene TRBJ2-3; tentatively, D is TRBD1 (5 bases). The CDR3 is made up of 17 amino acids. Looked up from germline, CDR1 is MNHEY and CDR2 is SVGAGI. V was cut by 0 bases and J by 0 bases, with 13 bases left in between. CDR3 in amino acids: CASSYSNAGPSTDTQYF. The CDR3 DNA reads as TGTGCCAGCAGTTACTCGAATGCAGGGCCTAGCACAGATACGCAGTATTTT.

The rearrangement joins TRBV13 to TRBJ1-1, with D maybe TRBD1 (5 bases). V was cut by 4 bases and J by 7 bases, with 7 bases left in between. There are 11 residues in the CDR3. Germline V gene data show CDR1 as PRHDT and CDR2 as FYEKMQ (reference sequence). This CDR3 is CASSSGLEAFF. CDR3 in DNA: TGTGCCAGCAGCTCAGGGCTTGAAGCTTTCTTT.

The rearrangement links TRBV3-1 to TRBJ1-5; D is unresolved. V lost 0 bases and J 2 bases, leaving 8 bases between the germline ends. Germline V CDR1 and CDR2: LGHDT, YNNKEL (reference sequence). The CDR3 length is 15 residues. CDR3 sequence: CASSQDHSGNQPQHF. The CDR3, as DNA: TGTGCCAGCAGCCAAGATCACAGCGGCAATCAGCCCCAGCATTTT.

In nucleotides, the CDR3 is TGTGCCACCAGCAGAGCTCGGGCCCTGGGGGAAAAACTGTTTTTT. This sequence encodes CATSRARALGEKLFF. This chain links TRBV15 with TRBJ1-4; no firm D call. Germline V gene data show CDR1 as LNHNV and CDR2 as YYDKDF (reference sequence). Trimming took 1 base from V and 8 from J, leaving 14 bases between them. The CDR3 runs to 15 residues.

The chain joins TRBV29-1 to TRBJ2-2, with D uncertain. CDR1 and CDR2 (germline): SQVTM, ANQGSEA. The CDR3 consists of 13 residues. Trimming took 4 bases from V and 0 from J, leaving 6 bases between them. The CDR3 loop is CSVVGPNTGELFF. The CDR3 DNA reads TGCAGCGTTGTTGGTCCGAACACCGGGGAGCTGTTTTTT.

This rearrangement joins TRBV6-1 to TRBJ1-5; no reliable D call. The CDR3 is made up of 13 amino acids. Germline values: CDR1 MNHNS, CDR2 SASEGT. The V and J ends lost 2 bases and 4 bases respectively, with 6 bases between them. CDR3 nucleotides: TGTGCCAGCAGTGAATCGGTGAATCAGCCCCAGCATTTT. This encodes CASSESVNQPQHF.

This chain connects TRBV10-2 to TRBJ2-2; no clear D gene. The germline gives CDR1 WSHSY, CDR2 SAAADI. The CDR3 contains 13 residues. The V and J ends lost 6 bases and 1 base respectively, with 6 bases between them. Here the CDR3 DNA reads TGCGCCAGCAGGCTCCTGAACACCGGGGAGCTGTTTTTT. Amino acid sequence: CASRLLNTGELFF.

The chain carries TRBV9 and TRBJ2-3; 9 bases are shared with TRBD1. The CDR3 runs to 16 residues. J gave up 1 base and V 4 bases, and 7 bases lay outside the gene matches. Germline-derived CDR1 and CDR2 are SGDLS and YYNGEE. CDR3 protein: CASSLTRDRGTDTQYF. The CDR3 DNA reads TGTGCCAGCAGCTTGACCCGGGACAGGGGCACAGATACGCAGTATTTT.

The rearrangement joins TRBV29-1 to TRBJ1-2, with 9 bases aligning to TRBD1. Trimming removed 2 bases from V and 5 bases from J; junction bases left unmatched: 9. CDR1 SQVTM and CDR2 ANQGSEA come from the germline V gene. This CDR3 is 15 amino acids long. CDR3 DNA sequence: TGCAGCGTTGAACTTACTACAGGGGGCGCTTATGGCTACACCTTC. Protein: CSVELTTGGAYGYTF.

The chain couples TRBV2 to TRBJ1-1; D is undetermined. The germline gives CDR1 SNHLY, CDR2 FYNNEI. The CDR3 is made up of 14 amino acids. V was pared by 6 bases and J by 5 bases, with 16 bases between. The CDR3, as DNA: TGTGCCAGCAGGCCCGGGTGGGGAGGGACTGAAGCTTTCTTT. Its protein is CASRPGWGGTEAFF.

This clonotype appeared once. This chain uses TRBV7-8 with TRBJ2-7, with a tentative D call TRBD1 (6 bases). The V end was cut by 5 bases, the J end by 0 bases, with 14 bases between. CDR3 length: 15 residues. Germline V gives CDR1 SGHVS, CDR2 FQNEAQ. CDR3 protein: CASSVSQGTSYEQYF. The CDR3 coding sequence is TGTGCCAGCAGCGTCTCCCAGGGGACCTCCTACGAGCAGTACTTC.

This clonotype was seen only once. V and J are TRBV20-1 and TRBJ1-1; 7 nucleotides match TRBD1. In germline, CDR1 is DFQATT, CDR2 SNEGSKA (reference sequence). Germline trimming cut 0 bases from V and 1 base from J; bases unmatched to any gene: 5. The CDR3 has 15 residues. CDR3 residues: CSARDWEGANTEAFF. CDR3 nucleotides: TGCAGTGCTAGAGATTGGGAGGGGGCGAACACTGAAGCTTTCTTT.

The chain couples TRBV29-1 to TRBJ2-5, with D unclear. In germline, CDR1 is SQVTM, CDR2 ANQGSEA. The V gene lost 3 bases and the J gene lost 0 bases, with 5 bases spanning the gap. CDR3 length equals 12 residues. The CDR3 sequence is CSVDRNQETQYF. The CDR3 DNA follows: TGCAGCGTTGACAGGAACCAAGAGACCCAGTACTTC.

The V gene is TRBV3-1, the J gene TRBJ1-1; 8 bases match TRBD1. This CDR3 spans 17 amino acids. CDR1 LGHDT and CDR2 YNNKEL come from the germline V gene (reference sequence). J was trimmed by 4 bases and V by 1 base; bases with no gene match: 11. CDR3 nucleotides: TGTGCCAGCAGCCAAGGAGGGCAGGGGGCCCGGGGCACTGAAGCTTTCTTT. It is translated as CASSQGGQGARGTEAFF.

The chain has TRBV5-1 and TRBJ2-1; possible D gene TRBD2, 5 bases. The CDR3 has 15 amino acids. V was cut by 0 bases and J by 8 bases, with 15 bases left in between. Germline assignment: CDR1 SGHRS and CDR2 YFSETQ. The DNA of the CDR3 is TGCGCCAGCAGCTTGGAAGGTCAGTTTAGCGATGAGCAGTTCTTC. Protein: CASSLEGQFSDEQFF.

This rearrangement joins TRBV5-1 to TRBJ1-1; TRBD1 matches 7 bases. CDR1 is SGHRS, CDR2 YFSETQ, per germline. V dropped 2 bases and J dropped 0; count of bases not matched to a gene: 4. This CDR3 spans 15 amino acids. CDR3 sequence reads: CASSFTGTVNTEAFF. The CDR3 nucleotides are TGCGCCAGCAGCTTCACCGGGACAGTGAACACTGAAGCTTTCTTT.

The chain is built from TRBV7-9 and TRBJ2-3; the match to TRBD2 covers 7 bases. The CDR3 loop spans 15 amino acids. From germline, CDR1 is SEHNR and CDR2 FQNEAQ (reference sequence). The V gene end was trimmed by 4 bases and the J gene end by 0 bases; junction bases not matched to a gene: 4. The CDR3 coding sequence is TGTGCCAGCAGCTCGCGGGGGATTAGCACAGATACGCAGTATTTT. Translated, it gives CASSSRGISTDTQYF.